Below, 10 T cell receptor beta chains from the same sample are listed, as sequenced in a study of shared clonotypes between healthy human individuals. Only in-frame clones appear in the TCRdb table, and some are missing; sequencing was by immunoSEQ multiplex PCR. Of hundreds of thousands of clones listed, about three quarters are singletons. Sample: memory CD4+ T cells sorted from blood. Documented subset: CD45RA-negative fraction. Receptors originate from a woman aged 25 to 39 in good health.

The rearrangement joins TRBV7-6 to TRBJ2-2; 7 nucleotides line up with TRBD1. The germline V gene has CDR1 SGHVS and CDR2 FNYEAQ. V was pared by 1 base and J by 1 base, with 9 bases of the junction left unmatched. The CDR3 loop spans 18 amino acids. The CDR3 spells CASSLDPRPGGNTGELFF. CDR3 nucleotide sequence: TGTGCCAGCAGCTTAGACCCCAGGCCAGGGGGGAACACCGGGGAGCTGTTTTTT.

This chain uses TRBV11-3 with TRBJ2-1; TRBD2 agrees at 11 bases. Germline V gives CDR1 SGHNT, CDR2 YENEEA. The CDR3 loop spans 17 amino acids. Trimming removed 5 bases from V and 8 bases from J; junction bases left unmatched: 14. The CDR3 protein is CASSRRGGVAGGDEQFF. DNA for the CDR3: TGTGCCAGCAGCCGCCGCGGTGGGGTAGCGGGAGGGGATGAGCAGTTCTTC.

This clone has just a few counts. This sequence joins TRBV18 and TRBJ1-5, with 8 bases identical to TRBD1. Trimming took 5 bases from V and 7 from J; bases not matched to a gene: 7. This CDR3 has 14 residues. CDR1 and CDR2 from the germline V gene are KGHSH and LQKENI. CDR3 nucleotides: TGTGCCAGCTCATCATCTGGACAGGGACAGCCCCAGCATTTT. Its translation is CASSSSGQGQPQHF.

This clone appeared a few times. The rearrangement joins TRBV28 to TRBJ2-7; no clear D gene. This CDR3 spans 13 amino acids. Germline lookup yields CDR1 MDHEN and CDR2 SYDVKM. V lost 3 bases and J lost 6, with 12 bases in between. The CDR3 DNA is TGTGCCAGCAGTTTGTACCTCACCCGCGAGCAGTACTTC. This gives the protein CASSLYLTREQYF.

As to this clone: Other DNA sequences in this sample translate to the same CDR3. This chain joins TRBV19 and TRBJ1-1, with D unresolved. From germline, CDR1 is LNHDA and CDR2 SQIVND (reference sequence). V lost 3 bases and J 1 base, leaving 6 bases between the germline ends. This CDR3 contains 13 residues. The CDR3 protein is CASSIPRNTEAFF. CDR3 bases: TGTGCCAGTAGTATCCCCAGGAACACTGAAGCTTTCTTT.

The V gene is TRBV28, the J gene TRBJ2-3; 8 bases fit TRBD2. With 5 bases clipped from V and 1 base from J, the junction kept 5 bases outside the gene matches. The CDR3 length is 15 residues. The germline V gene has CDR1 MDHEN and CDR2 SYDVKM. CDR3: CASSVSGSRTDTQYF. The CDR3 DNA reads TGTGCCAGCAGTGTCAGCGGGAGCCGCACAGATACGCAGTATTTT.

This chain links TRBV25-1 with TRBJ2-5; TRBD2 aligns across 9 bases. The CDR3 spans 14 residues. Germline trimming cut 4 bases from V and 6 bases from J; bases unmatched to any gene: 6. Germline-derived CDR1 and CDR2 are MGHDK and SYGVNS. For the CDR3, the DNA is TGTGCCAGCAGTGGTAGCGGGAGTGAGAAGACCCAGTACTTC. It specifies CASSGSGSEKTQYF.

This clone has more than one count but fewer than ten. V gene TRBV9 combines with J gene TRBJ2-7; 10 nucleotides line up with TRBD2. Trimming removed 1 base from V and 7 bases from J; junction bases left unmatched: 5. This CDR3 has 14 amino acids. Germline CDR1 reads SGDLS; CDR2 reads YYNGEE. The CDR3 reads CASSVLAGVGEQYF. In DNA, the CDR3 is TGTGCCAGCAGCGTACTAGCGGGAGTTGGAGAGCAGTACTTC.

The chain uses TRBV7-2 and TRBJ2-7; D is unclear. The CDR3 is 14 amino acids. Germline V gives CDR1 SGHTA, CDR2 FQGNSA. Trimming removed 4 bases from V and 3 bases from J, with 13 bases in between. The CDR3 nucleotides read TGTGCCAGCAGCTCCCTCGGTACCGACTACGAGCAGTACTTC. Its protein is CASSSLGTDYEQYF. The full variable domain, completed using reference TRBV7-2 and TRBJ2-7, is GAGVSQSPSNKVTEKGKDVELRCDPISGHTALYWYRQSLGQGLEFLIYFQGNSAPDKSGLPSDRFSAERTGGSVSTLTIQRTQQEDSAVYLCASSSLGTDYEQYFGPGTRLTVT.

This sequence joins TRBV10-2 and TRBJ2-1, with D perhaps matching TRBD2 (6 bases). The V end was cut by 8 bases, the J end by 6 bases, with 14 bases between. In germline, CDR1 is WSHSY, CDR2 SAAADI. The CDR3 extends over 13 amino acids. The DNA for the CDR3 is TGCGCCAGCTTCATCCCGCGGGGCAATGAGCAGTTCTTC. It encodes CASFIPRGNEQFF.